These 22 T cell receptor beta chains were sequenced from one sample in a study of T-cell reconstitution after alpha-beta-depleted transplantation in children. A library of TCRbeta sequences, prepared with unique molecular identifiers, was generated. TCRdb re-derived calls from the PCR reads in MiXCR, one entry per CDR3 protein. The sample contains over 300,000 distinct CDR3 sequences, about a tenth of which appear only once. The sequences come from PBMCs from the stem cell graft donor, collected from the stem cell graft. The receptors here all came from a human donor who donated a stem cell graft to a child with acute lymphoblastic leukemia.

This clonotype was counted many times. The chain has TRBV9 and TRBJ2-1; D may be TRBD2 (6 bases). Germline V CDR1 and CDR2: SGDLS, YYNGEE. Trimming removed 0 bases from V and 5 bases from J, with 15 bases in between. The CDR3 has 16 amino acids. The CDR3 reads CASSVGPRGIDNEQFF. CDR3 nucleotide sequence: TGTGCCAGCAGCGTAGGACCCCGCGGGATCGACAATGAGCAGTTCTTC.

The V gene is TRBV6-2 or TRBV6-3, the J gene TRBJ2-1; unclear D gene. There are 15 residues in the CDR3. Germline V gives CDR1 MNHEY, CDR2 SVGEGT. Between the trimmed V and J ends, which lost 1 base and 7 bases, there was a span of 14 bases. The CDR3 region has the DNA TGTGCCAGCAGTTACTTAGCACTTCTGGAGAATGAGCAGTTCTTC. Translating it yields CASSYLALLENEQFF.

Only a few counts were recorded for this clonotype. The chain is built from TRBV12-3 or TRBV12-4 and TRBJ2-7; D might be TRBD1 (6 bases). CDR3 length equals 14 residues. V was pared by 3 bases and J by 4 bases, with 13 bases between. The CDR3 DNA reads TGTGCCAGCAGTTTCGCAACAGGGAGTTACGAGCAGTACTTC. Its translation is CASSFATGSYEQYF.

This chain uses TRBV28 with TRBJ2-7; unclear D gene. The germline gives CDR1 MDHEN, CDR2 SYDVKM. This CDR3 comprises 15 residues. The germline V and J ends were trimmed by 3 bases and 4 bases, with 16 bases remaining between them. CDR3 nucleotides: TGTGCCAGCAGTTTTAAATGGGGTCTCTCTTACGAGCAGTACTTC. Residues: CASSFKWGLSYEQYF.

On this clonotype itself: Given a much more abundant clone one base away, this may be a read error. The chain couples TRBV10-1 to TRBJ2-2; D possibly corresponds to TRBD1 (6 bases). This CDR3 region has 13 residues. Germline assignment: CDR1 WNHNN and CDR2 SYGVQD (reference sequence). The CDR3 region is CASSDRGTGQLFF. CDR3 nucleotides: TGCGCCAGCAGTGACAGGGGCACCGGGCAGCTGTTTTTT.

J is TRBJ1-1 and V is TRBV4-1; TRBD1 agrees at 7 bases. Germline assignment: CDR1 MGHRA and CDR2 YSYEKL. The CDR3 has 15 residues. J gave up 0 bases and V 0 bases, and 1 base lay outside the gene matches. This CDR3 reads CASSQEGQLNTEAFF. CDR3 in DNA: TGCGCCAGCAGCCAAGAGGGACAGCTGAACACTGAAGCTTTCTTT.

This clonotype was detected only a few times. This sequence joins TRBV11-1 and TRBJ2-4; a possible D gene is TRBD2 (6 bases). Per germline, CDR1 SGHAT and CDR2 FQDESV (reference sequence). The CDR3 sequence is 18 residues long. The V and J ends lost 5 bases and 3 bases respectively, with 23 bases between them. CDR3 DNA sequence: TGTGCCAGCAGCACCGGGGTGTTAGCGGAAACCCTCAAAAACATTCAGTACTTC. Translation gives CASSTGVLAETLKNIQYF.

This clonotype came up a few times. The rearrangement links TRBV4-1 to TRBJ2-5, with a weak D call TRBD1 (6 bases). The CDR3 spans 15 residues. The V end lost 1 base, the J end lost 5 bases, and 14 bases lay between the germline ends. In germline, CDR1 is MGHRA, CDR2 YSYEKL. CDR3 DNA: TGCGCCAGCAGCCAAGTGGCTCAGGGGTGGGAGACCCAGTACTTC. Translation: CASSQVAQGWETQYF.

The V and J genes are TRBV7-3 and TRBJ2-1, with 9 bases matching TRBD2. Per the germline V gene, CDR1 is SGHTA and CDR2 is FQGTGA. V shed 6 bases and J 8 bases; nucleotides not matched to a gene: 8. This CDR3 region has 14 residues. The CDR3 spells CASSAGTSRDEQFF. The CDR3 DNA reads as TGTGCCAGCAGTGCCGGGACTAGCCGCGATGAGCAGTTCTTC.

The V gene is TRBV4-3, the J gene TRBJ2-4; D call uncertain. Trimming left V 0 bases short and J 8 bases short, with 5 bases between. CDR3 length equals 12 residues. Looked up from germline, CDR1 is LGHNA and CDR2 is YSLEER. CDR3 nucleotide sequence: TGCGCCAGCAGCCAAGATAGGGACATTCAGTACTTC. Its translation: CASSQDRDIQYF.

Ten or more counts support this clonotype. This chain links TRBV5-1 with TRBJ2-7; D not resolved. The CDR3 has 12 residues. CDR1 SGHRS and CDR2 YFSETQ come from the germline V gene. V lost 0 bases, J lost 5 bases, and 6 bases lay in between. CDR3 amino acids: CASSLVGDEQYF. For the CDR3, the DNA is TGCGCCAGCAGCTTGGTGGGCGACGAGCAGTACTTC.

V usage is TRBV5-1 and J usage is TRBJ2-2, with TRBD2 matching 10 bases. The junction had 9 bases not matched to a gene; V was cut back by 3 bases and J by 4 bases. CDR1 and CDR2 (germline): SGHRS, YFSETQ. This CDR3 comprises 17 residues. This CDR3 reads CASSWDPSGSGTGELFF. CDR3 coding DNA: TGCGCCAGCAGCTGGGATCCTAGCGGGAGTGGCACCGGGGAGCTGTTTTTT. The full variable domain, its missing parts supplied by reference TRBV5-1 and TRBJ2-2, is KAGVTQTPRYLIKTRGQQVTLSCSPISGHRSVSWYQQTPGQGLQFLFEYFSETQRNKGNFPGRFSGRQFSNSRSEMNVSTLELGDSALYLCASSWDPSGSGTGELFFGEGSRLTVL.

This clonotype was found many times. CDR3 in amino acids: CASSLGGYGETQYF. DNA for the CDR3: TGTGCCAGCAGCTTAGGAGGCTACGGCGAGACCCAGTACTTC. The chain employs TRBV7-9 and TRBJ2-5; no reliable D call. V dropped 1 base and J dropped 5 bases, with 11 bases sitting between them. CDR3 size: 14 residues. The germline gives CDR1 SEHNR, CDR2 FQNEAQ (reference sequence).

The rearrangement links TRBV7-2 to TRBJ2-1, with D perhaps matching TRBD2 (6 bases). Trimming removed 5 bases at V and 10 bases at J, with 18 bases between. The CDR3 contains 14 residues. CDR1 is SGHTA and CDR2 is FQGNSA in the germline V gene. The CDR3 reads CASSSRDGGTEQFF. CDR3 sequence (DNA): TGTGCCAGCAGCAGCCGGGACGGGGGAACCGAGCAGTTCTTC.

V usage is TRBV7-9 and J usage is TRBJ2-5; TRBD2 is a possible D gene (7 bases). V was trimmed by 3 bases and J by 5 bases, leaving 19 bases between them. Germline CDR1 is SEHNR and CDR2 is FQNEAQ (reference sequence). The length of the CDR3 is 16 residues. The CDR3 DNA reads TGTGCCAGCAGCTTCCAAACGGGGGGCCGGGGCGAGACCCAGTACTTC. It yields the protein CASSFQTGGRGETQYF.

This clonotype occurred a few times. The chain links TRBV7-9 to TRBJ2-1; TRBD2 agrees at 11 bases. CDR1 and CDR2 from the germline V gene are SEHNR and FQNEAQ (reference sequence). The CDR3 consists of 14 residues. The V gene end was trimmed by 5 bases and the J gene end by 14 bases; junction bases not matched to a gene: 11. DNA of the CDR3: TGTGCCAGCAGCCAAGGGCCTAGCGGGAGGTTGGAGTTCTTC. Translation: CASSQGPSGRLEFF.

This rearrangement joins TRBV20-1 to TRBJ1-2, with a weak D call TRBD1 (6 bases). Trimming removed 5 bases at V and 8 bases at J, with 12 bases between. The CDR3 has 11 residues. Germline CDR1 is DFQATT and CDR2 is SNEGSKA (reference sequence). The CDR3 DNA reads TGCAGTGCTCACAGGGTTCGCGGCTACACCTTC. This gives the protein CSAHRVRGYTF.

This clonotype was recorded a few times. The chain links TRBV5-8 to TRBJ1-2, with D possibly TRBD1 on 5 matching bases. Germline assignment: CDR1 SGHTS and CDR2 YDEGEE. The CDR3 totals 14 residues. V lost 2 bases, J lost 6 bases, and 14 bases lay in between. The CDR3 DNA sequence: TGTGCCAGCAGCTTCCCCGGGGCGTCTAATGGCTACACCTTC. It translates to CASSFPGASNGYTF.

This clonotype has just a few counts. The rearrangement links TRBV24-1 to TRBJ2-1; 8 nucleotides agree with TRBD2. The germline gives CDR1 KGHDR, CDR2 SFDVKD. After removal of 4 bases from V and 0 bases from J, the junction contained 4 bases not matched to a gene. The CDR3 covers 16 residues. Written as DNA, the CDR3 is TGTGCCACCAGTGACGGACTAGCCAACTCCTACAATGAGCAGTTCTTC. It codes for CATSDGLANSYNEQFF.

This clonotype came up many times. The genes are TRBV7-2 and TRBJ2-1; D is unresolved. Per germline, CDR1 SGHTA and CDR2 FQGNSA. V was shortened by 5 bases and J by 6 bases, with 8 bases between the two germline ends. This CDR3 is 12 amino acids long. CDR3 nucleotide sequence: TGTGCCAGCAGCCAACGACTCAATGAGCAGTTCTTC. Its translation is CASSQRLNEQFF.

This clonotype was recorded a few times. CDR3 nucleotide sequence: TGTGCCAGCAGCGACAGGGGCACAATCAATTCACCCCTCCACTTT. This translates into CASSDRGTINSPLHF. The chain combines TRBV4-2 with TRBJ1-6; 8 bases map to TRBD1. The length of the CDR3 is 15 residues. CDR1 LGHNA and CDR2 YNFKEQ come from the germline V gene. V shed 5 bases, J shed 7 bases, and the junction held 7 bases outside the gene matches.

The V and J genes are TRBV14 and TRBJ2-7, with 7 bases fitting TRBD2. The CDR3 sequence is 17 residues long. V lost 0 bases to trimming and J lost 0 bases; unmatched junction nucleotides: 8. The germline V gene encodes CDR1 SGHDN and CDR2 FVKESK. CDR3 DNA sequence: TGTGCCAGCAGCCAAGATGGGTCTAGCGGCTACTCCTACGAGCAGTACTTC. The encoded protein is CASSQDGSSGYSYEQYF. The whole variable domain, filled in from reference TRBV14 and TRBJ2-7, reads EAGVTQFPSHSVIEKGQTVTLRCDPISGHDNLYWYRRVMGKEIKFLLHFVKESKQDESGMPNNRFLAERTGGTYSTLKVQPAELEDSGVYFCASSQDGSSGYSYEQYFGPGTRLTVT.